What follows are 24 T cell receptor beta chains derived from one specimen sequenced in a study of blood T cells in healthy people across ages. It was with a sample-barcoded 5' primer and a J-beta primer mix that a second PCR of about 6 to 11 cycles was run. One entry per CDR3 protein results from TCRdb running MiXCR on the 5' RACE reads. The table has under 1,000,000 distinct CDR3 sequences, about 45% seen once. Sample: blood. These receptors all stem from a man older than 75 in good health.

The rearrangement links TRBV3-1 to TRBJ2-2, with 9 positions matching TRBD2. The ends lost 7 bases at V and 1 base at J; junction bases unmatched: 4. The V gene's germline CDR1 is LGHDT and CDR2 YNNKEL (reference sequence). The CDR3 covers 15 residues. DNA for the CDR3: TGTGCCAGCACCCGACTAGCGGTGAACACCGGGGAGCTGTTTTTT. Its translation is CASTRLAVNTGELFF.

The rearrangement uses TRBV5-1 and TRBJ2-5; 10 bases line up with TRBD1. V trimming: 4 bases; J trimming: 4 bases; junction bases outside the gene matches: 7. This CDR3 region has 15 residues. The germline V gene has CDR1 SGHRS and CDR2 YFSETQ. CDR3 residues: CASSAGQGRGETQYF. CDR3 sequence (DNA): TGCGCCAGCAGCGCGGGACAGGGGCGGGGAGAGACCCAGTACTTC. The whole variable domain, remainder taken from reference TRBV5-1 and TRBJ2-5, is KAGVTQTPRYLIKTRGQQVTLSCSPISGHRSVSWYQQTPGQGLQFLFEYFSETQRNKGNFPGRFSGRQFSNSRSEMNVSTLELGDSALYLCASSAGQGRGETQYFGPGTRLLVL.

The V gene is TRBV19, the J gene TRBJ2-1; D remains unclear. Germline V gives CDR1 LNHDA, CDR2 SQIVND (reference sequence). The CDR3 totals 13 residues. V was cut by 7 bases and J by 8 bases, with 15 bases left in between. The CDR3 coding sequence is TGTGCCAGTACCCTGACTCTTGGGGATGAGCAGTTCTTC. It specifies CASTLTLGDEQFF.

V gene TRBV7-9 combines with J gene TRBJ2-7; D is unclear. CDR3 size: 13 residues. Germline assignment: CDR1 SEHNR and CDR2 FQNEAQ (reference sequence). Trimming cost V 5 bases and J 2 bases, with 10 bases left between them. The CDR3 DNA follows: TGTGCCAGCAGCGCCGCCGGGCCCTACGAGCAGTACTTC. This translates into CASSAAGPYEQYF.

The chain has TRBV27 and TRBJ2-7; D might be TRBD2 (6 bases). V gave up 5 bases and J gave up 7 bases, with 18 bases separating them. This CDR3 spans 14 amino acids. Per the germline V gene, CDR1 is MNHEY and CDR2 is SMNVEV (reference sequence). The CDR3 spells CASSPRRGSGEQYF. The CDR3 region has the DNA TGTGCCAGCAGTCCCAGACGGGGGTCGGGTGAGCAGTACTTC.

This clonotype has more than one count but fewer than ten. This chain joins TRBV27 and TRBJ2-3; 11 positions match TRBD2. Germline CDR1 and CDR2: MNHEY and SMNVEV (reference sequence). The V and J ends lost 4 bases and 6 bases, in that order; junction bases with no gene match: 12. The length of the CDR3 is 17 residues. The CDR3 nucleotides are TGTGCCAGCAGTTCGTCCCGACTAGCGGGATGGTGGGATACGCAGTATTTT. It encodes CASSSSRLAGWWDTQYF.

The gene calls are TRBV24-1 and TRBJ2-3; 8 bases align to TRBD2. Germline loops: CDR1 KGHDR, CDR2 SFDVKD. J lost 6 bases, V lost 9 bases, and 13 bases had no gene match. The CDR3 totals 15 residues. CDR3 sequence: CATLTTQAGEDTQYF. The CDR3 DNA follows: TGTGCCACCCTAACAACCCAAGCGGGAGAGGATACGCAGTATTTT.

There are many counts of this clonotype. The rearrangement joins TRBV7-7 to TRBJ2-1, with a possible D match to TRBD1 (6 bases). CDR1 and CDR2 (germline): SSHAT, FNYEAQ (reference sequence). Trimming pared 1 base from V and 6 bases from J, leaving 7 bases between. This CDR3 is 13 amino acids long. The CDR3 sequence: CASSLDRVNEQFF. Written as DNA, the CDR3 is TGTGCCAGCAGCTTAGACAGGGTCAATGAGCAGTTCTTC.

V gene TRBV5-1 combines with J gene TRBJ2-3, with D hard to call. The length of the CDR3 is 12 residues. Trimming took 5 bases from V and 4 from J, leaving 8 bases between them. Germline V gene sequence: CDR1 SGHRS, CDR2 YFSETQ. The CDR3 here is CASSGNADTQYF. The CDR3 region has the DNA TGCGCCAGCAGTGGGAACGCAGATACGCAGTATTTT. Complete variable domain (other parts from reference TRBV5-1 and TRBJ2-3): KAGVTQTPRYLIKTRGQQVTLSCSPISGHRSVSWYQQTPGQGLQFLFEYFSETQRNKGNFPGRFSGRQFSNSRSEMNVSTLELGDSALYLCASSGNADTQYFGPGTRLTVL.

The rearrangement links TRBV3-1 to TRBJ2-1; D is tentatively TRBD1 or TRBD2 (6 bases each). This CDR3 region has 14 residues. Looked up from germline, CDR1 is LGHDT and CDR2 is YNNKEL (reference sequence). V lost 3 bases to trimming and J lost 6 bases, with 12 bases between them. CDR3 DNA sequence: TGTGCCAGCAGCCACCGGGGGCAATGCAATGAGCAGTTCTTC. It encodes CASSHRGQCNEQFF.

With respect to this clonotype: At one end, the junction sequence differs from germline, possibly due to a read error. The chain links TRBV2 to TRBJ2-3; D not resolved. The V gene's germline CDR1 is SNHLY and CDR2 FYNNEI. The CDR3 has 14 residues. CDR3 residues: CAGRITSNTDTQYF. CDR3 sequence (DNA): TGTGCCGGCAGGATTACAAGCAACACAGATACGCAGTATTTT.

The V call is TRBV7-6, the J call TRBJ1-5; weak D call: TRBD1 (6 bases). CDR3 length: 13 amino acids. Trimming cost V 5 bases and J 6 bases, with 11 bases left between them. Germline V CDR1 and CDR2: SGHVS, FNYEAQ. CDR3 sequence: CASSPDRSQPQHF. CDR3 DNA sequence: TGTGCCAGCAGCCCCGACAGGAGTCAGCCCCAGCATTTT.

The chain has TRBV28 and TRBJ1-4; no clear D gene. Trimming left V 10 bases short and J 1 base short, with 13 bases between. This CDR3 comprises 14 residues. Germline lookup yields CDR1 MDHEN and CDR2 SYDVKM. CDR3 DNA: TGTGCCACCCCTTTCGGGCTAACTAATGAAAAACTGTTTTTT. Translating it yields CATPFGLTNEKLFF.

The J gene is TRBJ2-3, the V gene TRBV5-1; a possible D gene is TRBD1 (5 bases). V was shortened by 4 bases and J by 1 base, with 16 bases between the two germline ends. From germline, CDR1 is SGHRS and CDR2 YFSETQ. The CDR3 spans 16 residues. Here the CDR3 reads CASSGRVSPGTDTQYF. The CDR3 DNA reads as TGCGCCAGCAGCGGCAGGGTTTCCCCTGGCACAGATACGCAGTATTTT.

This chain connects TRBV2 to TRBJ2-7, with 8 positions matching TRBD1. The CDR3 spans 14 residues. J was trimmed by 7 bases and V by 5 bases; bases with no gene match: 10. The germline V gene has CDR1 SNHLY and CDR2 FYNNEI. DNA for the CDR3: TGTGCCAGCAGTACCAGGGGGCTCGGTGTTGAGCAGTACTTC. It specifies CASSTRGLGVEQYF.

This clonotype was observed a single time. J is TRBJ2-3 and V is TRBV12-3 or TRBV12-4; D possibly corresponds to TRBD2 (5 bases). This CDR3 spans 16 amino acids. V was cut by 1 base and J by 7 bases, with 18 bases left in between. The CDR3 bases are TGTGCCAGCAGTTTAGTCGGATCTGCGGGTCTGCATACGCAGTATTTT. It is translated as CASSLVGSAGLHTQYF.

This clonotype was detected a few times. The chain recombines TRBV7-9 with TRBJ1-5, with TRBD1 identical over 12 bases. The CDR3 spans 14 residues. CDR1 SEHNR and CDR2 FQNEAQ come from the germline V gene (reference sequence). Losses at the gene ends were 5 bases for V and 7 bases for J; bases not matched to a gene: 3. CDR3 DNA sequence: TGTGCCAGCAGCCAAGGGACAGGGGGCCAGCCCCAGCATTTT. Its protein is CASSQGTGGQPQHF.

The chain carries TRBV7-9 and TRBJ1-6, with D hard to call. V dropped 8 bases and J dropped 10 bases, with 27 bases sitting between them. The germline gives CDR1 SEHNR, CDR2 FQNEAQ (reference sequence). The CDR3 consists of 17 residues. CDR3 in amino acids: CASGSHDASGSKSPLHF. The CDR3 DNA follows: TGTGCCAGCGGCTCCCACGATGCGTCCGGTTCGAAATCACCCCTCCACTTT.

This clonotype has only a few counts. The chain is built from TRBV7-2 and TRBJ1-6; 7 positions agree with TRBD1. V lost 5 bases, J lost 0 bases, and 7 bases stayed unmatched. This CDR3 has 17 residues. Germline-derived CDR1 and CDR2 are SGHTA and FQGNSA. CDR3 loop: CASSRQGPSSYNSPLHF. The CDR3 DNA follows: TGTGCCAGCAGCAGACAGGGCCCCAGCTCCTATAATTCACCCCTCCACTTT.

CDR3 sequence reads: CASGPGVRTYEQYF. CDR3 bases: TGCGCCAGCGGCCCGGGAGTGCGCACCTACGAGCAGTACTTC. The chain links TRBV5-1 to TRBJ2-7; D is perhaps TRBD2 (6 bases). Germline assignment: CDR1 SGHRS and CDR2 YFSETQ. The CDR3 sequence is 14 residues long. Trimming stripped 7 bases from V and 2 bases from J, with 16 bases between.

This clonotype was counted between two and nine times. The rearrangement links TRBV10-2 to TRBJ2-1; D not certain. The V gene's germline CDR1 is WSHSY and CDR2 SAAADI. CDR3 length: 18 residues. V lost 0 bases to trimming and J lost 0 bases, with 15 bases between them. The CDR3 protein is CASSESKRTMSSYNEQFF. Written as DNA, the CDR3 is TGCGCCAGCAGTGAGTCTAAAAGGACCATGAGCTCCTACAATGAGCAGTTCTTC.

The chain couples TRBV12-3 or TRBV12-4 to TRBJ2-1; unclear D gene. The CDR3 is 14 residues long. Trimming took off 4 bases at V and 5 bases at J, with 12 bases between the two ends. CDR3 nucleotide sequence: TGTGCCAGCAGTTGGTCCCGACCTGACAATGAGCAGTTCTTC. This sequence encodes CASSWSRPDNEQFF.

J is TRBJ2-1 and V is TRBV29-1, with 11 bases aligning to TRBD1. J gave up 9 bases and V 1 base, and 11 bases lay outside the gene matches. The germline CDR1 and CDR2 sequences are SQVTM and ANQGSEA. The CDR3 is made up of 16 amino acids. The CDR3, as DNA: TGCAGCGTTGAAGGGGGACCGGGACAGGGGGGAGGTGAGCAGTTCTTC. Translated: CSVEGGPGQGGGEQFF.

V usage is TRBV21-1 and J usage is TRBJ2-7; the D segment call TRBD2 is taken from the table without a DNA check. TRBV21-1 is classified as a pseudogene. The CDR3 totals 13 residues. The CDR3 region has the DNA TGTGCCAGATGGGCAGGGCCATCCTACGAGCAGTACTTC. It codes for CARWAGPSYEQYF.